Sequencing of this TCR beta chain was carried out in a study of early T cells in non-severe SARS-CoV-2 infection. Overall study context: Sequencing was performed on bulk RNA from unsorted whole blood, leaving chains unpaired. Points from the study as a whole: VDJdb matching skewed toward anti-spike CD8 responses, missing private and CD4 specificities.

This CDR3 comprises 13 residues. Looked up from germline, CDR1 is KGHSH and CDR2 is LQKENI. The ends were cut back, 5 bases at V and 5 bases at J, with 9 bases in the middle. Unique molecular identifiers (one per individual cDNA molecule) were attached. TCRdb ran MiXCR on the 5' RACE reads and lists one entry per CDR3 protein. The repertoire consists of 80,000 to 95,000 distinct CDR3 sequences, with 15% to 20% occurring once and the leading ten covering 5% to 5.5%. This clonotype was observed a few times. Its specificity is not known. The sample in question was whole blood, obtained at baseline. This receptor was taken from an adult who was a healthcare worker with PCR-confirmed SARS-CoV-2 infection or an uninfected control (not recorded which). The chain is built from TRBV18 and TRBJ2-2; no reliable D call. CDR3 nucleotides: TGTGCCAGCTCATTCAGGCGGACCGGGGAGCTGTTTTTT. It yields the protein CASSFRRTGELFF.